The clone carrying this T cell receptor beta chain occurred a few times. Data came from immunoSEQ multiplex PCR; TCRdb stores just in-frame clones and leaves some out. This table holds tens of thousands of clones, approximately 91% found once. The record originates from a study of control samples from healthy donors and cancer patients. What was sequenced was blood. The clonotype comes from a man over 45 in good health.

CDR3 coding DNA: TGTGCCAGCAGCTTCGGGGAGTATGGCTACACCTTC. Translation gives CASSFGEYGYTF. This chain links TRBV5-4 with TRBJ1-2; the D is unclear. V lost 2 bases and J lost 5, with 7 bases in between. This CDR3 is 12 amino acids long. Germline CDR1 reads SGHNT; CDR2 reads YYREEE (reference sequence).